Below, one TCR beta chain is given with its context. No antigen is known for it. These data come from a study of T cells in Graves' hyperthyroidism and ophthalmopathy. CDR1 is MDHEN and CDR2 is SYDVKM in the germline V gene. With V trimmed by 4 bases and J by 4 bases, 3 bases remained unmatched. This CDR3 is built from 14 residues. Study-level findings and limits: The model predicted ophthalmopathy a median approximately 6.3 months before onset.

The investigators amplified TCR beta CDR3 regions from RNA transcripts. With the HTBI primer set, the TCR CDR3 went through a first round of RT-PCR. TCRdb re-analysed the multiplex PCR reads in MiXCR, keeping a single row per CDR3 protein. The sample carries a few hundred thousand distinct CDR3 sequences, over 45% recorded once. The TCR sequence derives from an adult woman with Graves' disease, either hyperthyroidism or ophthalmopathy (not recorded which). This rearrangement joins TRBV28 to TRBJ1-5; TRBD1 matches 8 bases. Sample: peripheral blood or thyroid tissue (not recorded which). This CDR3 is CASSYGTGNQPQHF. Here the CDR3 DNA reads TGTGCCAGCAGTTATGGGACAGGTAATCAGCCCCAGCATTTT.